This TCR beta chain was profiled in a study of T cells in Graves' hyperthyroidism and ophthalmopathy. The source material, RNA transcripts, was used to amplify TCR beta CDR3 regions. With the HTBI primer set, the TCR CDR3 went through a first round of RT-PCR. TCRdb re-called the multiplex PCR reads with MiXCR, one entry per CDR3 protein. The sample consists of 450,000 to 500,000 distinct CDR3 sequences, about 22% of them appearing once. Notes on this clonotype: Its antigen is as yet unknown.

Patients having uncontrolled infection, another autoimmune disease, pregnancy or lactation were not included. Source material for PBMCs was 10 ml fresh peripheral blood. Findings of the study overall: Ophthalmopathy onset followed model prediction by a median around 6.9 months. The majority of expanded thyroid clonotypes above 0.001 also appeared in blood.

This CDR3 region has 13 residues. V gave up 4 bases and J gave up 4 bases, with 8 bases separating them. Germline CDR1 reads LGHNA; CDR2 reads YSLEER. Input material: blood. The sequence was collected from a woman in her 70s with Graves' ophthalmopathy. The gene calls are TRBV4-3 and TRBJ2-1; D gene unclear. CDR3 region: CASSPYVYNEQFF. As DNA, the CDR3 is TGCGCCAGCAGCCCTTATGTGTACAATGAGCAGTTCTTC.